A single sample is the source of the 24 T cell receptor beta chains below, sequenced in a study of T cell responses to AZD1222 COVID-19 vaccine. The table came from immunoSEQ multiplex PCR; TCRdb's copy has only in-frame clones and leaves some out. The sample has over 120,000 clones, 85% to 90% seen once; the top ten hold around 1.6%. Sample: peripheral blood, taken on day 0 of AZD1222 vaccination. These receptors were taken from an adult in good health.

Only one count was recorded for this clone. The gene calls are TRBV20-1 and TRBJ2-7; no definite D call. Germline V gene sequence: CDR1 DFQATT, CDR2 SNEGSKA (reference sequence). Trimming stripped 1 base from V and 5 bases from J, with 3 bases between. The length of the CDR3 is 10 residues. CDR3: CSARVNEQYF. DNA of the CDR3: TGCAGTGCTAGAGTTAACGAGCAGTACTTC.

J is TRBJ2-7 and V is TRBV7-2; D possibly uses TRBD1 or TRBD2 (5 bases each). The V end was cut by 1 base, the J end by 2 bases, with 15 bases between. CDR1 is SGHTA, CDR2 FQGNSA, per germline. CDR3 size: 16 residues. The CDR3 nucleotides read TGTGCCAGCAGCTTAGGGGGGACGGCGGTCACCTACGAGCAGTACTTC. As protein: CASSLGGTAVTYEQYF.

The chain is built from TRBV10-1 and TRBJ1-2; 9 nucleotides align to TRBD1. The CDR3 totals 19 residues. Germline loops: CDR1 WNHNN, CDR2 SYGVQD (reference sequence). After removal of 0 bases from V and 4 bases from J, the junction contained 15 bases not matched to a gene. The CDR3 protein is CASSESTGTGYLSGYGYTF. CDR3 sequence (DNA): TGCGCCAGCAGTGAGTCCACCGGGACAGGGTATTTGTCGGGCTATGGCTACACCTTC.

J is TRBJ2-2 and V is TRBV27; possible D gene TRBD2, 5 bases. Looked up from germline, CDR1 is MNHEY and CDR2 is SMNVEV (reference sequence). The length of the CDR3 is 14 residues. The V end was cut by 5 bases, the J end by 7 bases, with 14 bases between. CDR3 nucleotides: TGTGCCAGCAGTATACTCGCCGCGGGCGGGGAGCTGTTTTTT. This translates into CASSILAAGGELFF.

The genes are TRBV29-1 and TRBJ1-1; D not certain. This CDR3 is built from 10 residues. V was shortened by 4 bases and J by 4 bases, with 4 bases between the two germline ends. The germline gives CDR1 SQVTM, CDR2 ANQGSEA. In DNA form, the CDR3 reads TGCAGCGTTGGTCGCACTGAAGCTTTCTTT. Amino acids: CSVGRTEAFF.

The chain is built from TRBV4-1 and TRBJ1-1; 7 nucleotides line up with TRBD1. The CDR3 runs 15 residues. With 1 base clipped from V and 4 bases from J, the junction kept 6 bases outside the gene matches. The germline V gene encodes CDR1 MGHRA and CDR2 YSYEKL. CDR3 bases: TGCGCCAGCAGCCAAGGGGTCAGGGGGACCACTGAAGCTTTCTTT. Amino acid sequence: CASSQGVRGTTEAFF.

The chain combines TRBV12-3 or TRBV12-4 with TRBJ1-1, with D possibly being TRBD1 (5 bases). V was pared by 3 bases and J by 8 bases, with 7 bases between. The CDR3 runs to 11 residues. The CDR3 sequence: CASSFRDEAFF. The CDR3 DNA follows: TGTGCCAGCAGTTTTAGGGACGAAGCTTTCTTT.

The chain carries TRBV28 and TRBJ1-2; weak D call: TRBD1 (6 bases). Deletions cut 6 bases from V and 3 bases from J, with 11 bases between. The CDR3 is 13 amino acids. The germline V gene encodes CDR1 MDHEN and CDR2 SYDVKM. Here the CDR3 DNA reads TGTGCCAGCAGCCGGGACACCTACTATGGCTACACCTTC. The encoded protein is CASSRDTYYGYTF.

This clone has a single count. The chain has TRBV7-8 and TRBJ1-6; 9 bases line up with TRBD1. CDR1 and CDR2 from the germline V gene are SGHVS and FQNEAQ. There are 19 residues in the CDR3. With 0 bases clipped from V and 6 bases from J, the junction kept 12 bases outside the gene matches. This CDR3 reads CASSLARGGQGEVNSPLHF. The CDR3 nucleotides are TGTGCCAGCAGCTTAGCTAGGGGGGGACAGGGAGAAGTTAATTCACCCCTCCACTTT.

The chain employs TRBV5-1 and TRBJ2-2; D is unclear. V lost 7 bases, J lost 4 bases, and 14 bases lay in between. The CDR3 has 14 residues. Germline CDR1 is SGHRS and CDR2 is YFSETQ. The CDR3 spells CASDQKGGTGELFF. DNA of the CDR3: TGCGCCAGCGACCAGAAAGGTGGCACCGGGGAGCTGTTTTTT.

CDR3 residues: CASSPTTTIPPYEQYF. CDR3 coding DNA: TGTGCCAGCAGCCCGACTACTACGATACCTCCCTACGAGCAGTACTTC. The V call is TRBV5-4, the J call TRBJ2-7, with D perhaps matching TRBD2 (5 bases). Trimming left V 4 bases short and J 2 bases short, with 19 bases between. The CDR3 sequence is 16 residues long. In germline, CDR1 is SGHNT, CDR2 YYREEE (reference sequence).

This chain joins TRBV7-9 and TRBJ1-2; D not resolved. The CDR3 consists of 13 residues. Germline CDR1 is SEHNR and CDR2 is FQNEAQ (reference sequence). V shed 1 base and J shed 8 bases, with 11 bases lying between them. The CDR3 here is CASSLEPRGGYTF. The CDR3, as DNA: TGTGCCAGCAGCTTAGAACCTCGCGGGGGCTACACCTTC.

The CDR3 spells CASSLDPLQGRRGYTF. CDR3 coding DNA: TGTGCCAGCAGCTTAGATCCCCTTCAGGGGAGGCGTGGCTACACCTTC. The V call is TRBV11-2, the J call TRBJ1-2; the D gene is possibly TRBD1 (6 bases). This CDR3 has 16 amino acids. The V gene's germline CDR1 is SGHAT and CDR2 FQNNGV. V gave up 0 bases and J gave up 7 bases, with 18 bases separating them.

V and J are TRBV7-3 and TRBJ2-4, with D perhaps matching TRBD1 (6 bases). Germline V CDR1 and CDR2: SGHTA, FQGTGA. V was clipped by 8 bases and J by 2 bases, with 19 bases between them. The CDR3 loop spans 16 amino acids. The CDR3 spells CASSPQGPISKNIQYF. The CDR3 coding sequence is TGTGCCAGCTCCCCCCAGGGGCCCATCTCCAAAAACATTCAGTACTTC.

The chain is built from TRBV3-1 (or the pseudogene TRBV3-2) and TRBJ1-2, with no clear D. The germline gives CDR1 LGHDT, CDR2 YNNKEL (reference sequence). The CDR3 length is 11 residues. Trimming cost V 3 bases and J 5 bases, with 4 bases left between them. CDR3 sequence: CASSQLYGYTF. CDR3 DNA: TGTGCCAGCAGCCAGTTATATGGCTACACCTTC.

The V and J genes are TRBV5-1 and TRBJ2-2; D ambiguous. Trimming stripped 1 base from V and 0 bases from J, with 7 bases between. Germline CDR1 and CDR2: SGHRS and YFSETQ. This CDR3 spans 15 amino acids. CDR3 amino acids: CASSLSIANTGELFF. The CDR3 nucleotides read TGCGCCAGCAGCTTGAGTATCGCGAACACCGGGGAGCTGTTTTTT.

The J gene is TRBJ1-1, the V gene TRBV19, with D perhaps matching TRBD1 (6 bases). V was cut by 9 bases and J by 0 bases, with 11 bases left in between. Germline V gene data show CDR1 as LNHDA and CDR2 as SQIVND (reference sequence). This CDR3 is 13 amino acids long. CDR3 DNA sequence: TGTGCCAGCGGGACATCCCTGAACACTGAAGCTTTCTTT. This encodes CASGTSLNTEAFF.

CDR3 DNA sequence: TGTGCCAGCAGCTCCAGGGGTAGGCAGCCCCAGCATTTT. It translates to CASSSRGRQPQHF. The V and J genes are TRBV7-2 and TRBJ1-5; D possibly corresponds to TRBD1 (6 bases). V lost 4 bases and J 7 bases, leaving 11 bases between the germline ends. The CDR3 is 13 residues long. The germline V gene encodes CDR1 SGHTA and CDR2 FQGNSA.

The V call is TRBV28, the J call TRBJ1-5; perhaps TRBD1 as D (6 bases). This CDR3 contains 15 residues. Germline CDR1 MDHEN, CDR2 SYDVKM. The V end lost 5 bases, the J end lost 6 bases, and 17 bases lay between the germline ends. DNA for the CDR3: TGTGCCAGCAGTGGAGGGGGGGGGCGCATTCAGCCCCAGCATTTT. It specifies CASSGGGGRIQPQHF.

The chain combines TRBV12-3 or TRBV12-4 with TRBJ1-5; D is unclear. V lost 0 bases to trimming and J lost 4 bases, with 4 bases between them. The CDR3 sequence is 13 residues long. For the CDR3, the DNA is TGTGCCAGCAGTTTAGCGCTGAATCAGCCCCAGCATTTT. Protein product: CASSLALNQPQHF.

V and J are TRBV14 and TRBJ2-7; D perhaps matches TRBD1 (5 bases). The ends were cut back, 3 bases at V and 3 bases at J, with 9 bases in the middle. The germline V gene encodes CDR1 SGHDN and CDR2 FVKESK. The CDR3 runs to 13 residues. In DNA, the CDR3 is TGTGCCAGCAGCCAGGGGCGGTTCTACGAGCAGTACTTC. Its translation is CASSQGRFYEQYF.

The chain combines TRBV3-1 (or the pseudogene TRBV3-2) with TRBJ1-3, with D uncertain. Trimming left V 3 bases short and J 0 bases short, with 12 bases between. Germline values: CDR1 LGHDT, CDR2 YNNKEL (reference sequence). This CDR3 is 16 amino acids long. The CDR3 DNA sequence: TGTGCCAGCAGCCACCAACTTGCGCACTCTGGAAACACCATATATTTT. It translates to CASSHQLAHSGNTIYF.

This clone was recorded once. V usage is TRBV18 and J usage is TRBJ1-3, with 8 bases aligning to TRBD1. The CDR3 is 16 residues long. V trimming: 2 bases; J trimming: 3 bases; junction bases outside the gene matches: 6. Germline V lookup: CDR1 KGHSH, CDR2 LQKENI. The CDR3 loop is CASSPVLTGVGNTIYF. The CDR3 DNA sequence: TGTGCCAGCTCACCAGTCTTGACAGGGGTTGGAAACACCATATATTTT.

CDR3 DNA sequence: TGTGCCAGCAGGTCAACTAGCGGGGGAAACACCGGGGAGCTGTTTTTT. Translating it yields CASRSTSGGNTGELFF. The J gene is TRBJ2-2, the V gene TRBV2; TRBD2 agrees at 11 bases. Germline trimming cut 6 bases from V and 2 bases from J; bases unmatched to any gene: 5. This CDR3 spans 16 amino acids. Germline values: CDR1 SNHLY, CDR2 FYNNEI.